This T cell receptor beta chain was retrieved from a study of OX40 agonist ivuxolimab in advanced cancers. Study-wide findings and caveats: What antigens the expanded peripheral T cells recognized was never established. At 0.1-3.0 mg/kg, partial responders had clonal expansion among the lowest observed. Researchers report that CD8+ T cells had, on average, more expanded clones than CD4+.

Here immunoSEQ multiplex PCR was the method, and the copy in TCRdb shows in-frame clones only, minus some. The sample has just over 60,000 clones, more than 90% seen once. The CDR3 extends over 16 amino acids. The ends lost 4 bases at V and 1 base at J; junction bases unmatched: 8. CDR1 SEHNR and CDR2 FQNEAQ come from the germline V gene (reference sequence). Note on this clone: The antigen is not known.

With baseline, cycle 4 day 1, and cycle 7 day 1 as timepoints, blood was sampled. This specimen consisted of CD4+ or CD8+ T cells sorted from blood, obtained in a trial of the OX40 agonist ivuxolimab. The rearrangement uses TRBV7-9 and TRBJ2-7; TRBD1 aligns across 9 bases. This sequence originates from an adult with an advanced solid tumor such as melanoma, head and neck, liver or kidney cancer. The CDR3 DNA sequence: TGTGCCAGCAGCTCAAAAACCGGGACAGGGTCCTACGAGCAGTACTTC. Residues: CASSSKTGTGSYEQYF.